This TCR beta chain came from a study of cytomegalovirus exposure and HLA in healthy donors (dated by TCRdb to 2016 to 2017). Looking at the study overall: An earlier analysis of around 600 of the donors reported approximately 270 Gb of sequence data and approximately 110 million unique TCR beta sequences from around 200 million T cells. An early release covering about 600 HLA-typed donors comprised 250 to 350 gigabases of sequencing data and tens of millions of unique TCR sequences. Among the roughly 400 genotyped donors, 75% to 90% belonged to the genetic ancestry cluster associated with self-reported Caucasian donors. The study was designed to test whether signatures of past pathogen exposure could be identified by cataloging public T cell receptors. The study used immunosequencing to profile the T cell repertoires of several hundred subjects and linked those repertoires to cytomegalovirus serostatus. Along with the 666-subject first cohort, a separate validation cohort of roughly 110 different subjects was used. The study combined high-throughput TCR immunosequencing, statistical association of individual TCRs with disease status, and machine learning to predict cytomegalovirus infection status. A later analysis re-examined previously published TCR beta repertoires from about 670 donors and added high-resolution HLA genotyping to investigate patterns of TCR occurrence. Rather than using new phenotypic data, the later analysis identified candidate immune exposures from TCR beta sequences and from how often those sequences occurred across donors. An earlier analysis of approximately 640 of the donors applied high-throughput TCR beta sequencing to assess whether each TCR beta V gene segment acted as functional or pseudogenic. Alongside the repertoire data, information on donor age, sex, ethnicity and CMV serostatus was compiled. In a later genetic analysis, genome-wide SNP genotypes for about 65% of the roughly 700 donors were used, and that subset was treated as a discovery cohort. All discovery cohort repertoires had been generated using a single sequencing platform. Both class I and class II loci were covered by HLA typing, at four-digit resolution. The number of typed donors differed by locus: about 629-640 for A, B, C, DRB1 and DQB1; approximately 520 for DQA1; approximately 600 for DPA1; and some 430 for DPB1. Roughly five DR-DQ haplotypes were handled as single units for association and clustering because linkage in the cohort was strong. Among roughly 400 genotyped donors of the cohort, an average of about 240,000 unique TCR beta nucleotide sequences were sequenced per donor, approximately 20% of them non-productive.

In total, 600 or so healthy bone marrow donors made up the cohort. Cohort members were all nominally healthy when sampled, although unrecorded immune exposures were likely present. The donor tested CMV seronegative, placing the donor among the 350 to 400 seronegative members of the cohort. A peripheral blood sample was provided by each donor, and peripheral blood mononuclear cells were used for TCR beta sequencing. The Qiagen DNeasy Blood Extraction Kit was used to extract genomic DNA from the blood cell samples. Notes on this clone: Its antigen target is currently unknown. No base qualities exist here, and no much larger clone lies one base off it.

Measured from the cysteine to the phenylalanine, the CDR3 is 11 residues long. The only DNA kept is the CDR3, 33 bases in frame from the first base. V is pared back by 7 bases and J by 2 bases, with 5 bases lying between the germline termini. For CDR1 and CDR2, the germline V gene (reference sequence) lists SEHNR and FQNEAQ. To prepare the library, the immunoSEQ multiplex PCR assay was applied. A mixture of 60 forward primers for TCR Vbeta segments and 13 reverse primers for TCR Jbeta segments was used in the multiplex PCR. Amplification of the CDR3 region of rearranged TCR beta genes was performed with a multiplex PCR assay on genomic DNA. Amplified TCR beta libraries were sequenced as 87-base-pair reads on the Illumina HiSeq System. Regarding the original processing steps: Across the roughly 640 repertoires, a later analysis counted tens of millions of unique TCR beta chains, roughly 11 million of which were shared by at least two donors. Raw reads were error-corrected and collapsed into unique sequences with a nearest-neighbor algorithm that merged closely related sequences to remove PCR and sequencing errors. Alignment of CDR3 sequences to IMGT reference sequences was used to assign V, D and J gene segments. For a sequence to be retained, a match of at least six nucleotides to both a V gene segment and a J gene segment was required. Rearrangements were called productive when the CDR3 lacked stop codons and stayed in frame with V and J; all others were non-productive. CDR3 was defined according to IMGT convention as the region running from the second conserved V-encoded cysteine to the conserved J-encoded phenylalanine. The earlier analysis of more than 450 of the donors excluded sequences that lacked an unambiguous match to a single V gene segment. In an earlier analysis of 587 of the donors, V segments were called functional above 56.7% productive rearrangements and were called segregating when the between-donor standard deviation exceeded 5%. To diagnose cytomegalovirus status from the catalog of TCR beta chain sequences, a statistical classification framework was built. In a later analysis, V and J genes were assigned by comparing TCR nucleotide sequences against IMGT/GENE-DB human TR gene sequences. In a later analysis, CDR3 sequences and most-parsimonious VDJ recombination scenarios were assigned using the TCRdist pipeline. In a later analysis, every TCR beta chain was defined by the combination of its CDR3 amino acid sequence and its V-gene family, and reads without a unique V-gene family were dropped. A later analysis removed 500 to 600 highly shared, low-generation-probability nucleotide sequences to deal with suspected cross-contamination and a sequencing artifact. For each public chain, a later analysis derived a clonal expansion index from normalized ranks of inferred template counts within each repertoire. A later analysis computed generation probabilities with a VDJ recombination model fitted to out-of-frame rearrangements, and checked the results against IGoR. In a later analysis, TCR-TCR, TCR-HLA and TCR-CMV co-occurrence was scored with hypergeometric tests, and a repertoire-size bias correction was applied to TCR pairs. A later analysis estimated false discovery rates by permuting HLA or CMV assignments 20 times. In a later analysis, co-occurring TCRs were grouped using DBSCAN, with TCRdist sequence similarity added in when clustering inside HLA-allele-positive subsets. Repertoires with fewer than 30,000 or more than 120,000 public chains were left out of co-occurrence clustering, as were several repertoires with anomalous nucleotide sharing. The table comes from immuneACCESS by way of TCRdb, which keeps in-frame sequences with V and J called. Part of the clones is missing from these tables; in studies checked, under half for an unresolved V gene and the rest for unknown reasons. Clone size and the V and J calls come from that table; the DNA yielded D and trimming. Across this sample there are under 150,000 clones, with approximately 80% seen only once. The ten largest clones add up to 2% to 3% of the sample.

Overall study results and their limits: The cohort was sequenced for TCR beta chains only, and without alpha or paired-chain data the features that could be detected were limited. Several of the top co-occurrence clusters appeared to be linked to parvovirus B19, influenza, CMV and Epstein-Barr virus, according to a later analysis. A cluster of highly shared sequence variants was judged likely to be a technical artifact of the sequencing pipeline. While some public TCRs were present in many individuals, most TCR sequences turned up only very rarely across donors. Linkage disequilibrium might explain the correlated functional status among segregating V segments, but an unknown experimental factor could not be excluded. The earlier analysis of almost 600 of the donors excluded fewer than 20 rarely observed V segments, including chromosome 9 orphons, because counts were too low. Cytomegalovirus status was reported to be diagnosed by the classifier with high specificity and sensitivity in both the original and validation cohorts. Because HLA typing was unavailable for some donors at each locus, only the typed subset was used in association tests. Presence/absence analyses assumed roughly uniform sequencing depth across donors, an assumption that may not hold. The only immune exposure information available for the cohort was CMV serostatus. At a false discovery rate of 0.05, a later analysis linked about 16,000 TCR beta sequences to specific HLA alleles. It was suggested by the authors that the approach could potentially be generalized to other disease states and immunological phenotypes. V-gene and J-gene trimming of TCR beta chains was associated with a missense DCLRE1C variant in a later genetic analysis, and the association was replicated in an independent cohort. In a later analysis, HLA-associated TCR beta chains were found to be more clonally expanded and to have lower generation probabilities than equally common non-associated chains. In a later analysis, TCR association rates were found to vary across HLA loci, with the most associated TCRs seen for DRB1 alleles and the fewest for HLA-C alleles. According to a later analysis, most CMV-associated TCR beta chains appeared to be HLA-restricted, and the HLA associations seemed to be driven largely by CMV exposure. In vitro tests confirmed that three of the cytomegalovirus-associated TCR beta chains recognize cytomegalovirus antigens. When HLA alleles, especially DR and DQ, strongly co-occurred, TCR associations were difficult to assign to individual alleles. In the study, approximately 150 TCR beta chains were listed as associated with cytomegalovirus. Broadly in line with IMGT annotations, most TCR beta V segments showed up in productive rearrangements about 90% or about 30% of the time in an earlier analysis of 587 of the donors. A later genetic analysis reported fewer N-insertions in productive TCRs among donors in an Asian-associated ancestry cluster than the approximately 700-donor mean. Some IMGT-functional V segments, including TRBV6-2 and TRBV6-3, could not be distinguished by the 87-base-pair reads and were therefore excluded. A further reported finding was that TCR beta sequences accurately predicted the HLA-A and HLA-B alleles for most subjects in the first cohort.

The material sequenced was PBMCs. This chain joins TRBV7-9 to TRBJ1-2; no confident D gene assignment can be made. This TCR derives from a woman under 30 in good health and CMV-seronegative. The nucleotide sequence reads TGTGCCAGCAACGGGAACTATGGCTACACCTTC. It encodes CASNGNYGYTF.